The 10 T cell receptor beta chains below come from one sample, sequenced in a study of patients and donors after allogeneic stem cell transplantation. TCRdb passed the RT-PCR reads through MiXCR, listing each CDR3 protein once. The top ten hold more than 9% of the sample, which has a few hundred thousand distinct CDR3 sequences, about 14% seen once. The sequencing input was blood, either unsorted or a sorted T cell fraction (not recorded which). These receptors all stem from a human donor who was either an allogeneic HSCT recipient or a stem cell or donor lymphocyte infusion donor (not recorded which). It is not recorded whose cells these are; they may come from a transplant donor.

This chain joins TRBV6-1 and TRBJ2-7, with 8 positions matching TRBD1. CDR3 size: 14 residues. Germline V gene sequence: CDR1 MNHNS, CDR2 SASEGT. J was trimmed by 3 bases and V by 2 bases; bases with no gene match: 3. CDR3 protein: CASSEFDRGYEQYF. The CDR3 nucleotides are TGTGCCAGCAGTGAATTCGACAGGGGCTACGAGCAGTACTTC.

The chain is built from TRBV3-1 and TRBJ2-7; 13 bases are a match to TRBD2. V lost 4 bases, J lost 5 bases, and 11 bases stayed unmatched. Germline V gives CDR1 LGHDT, CDR2 YNNKEL (reference sequence). This CDR3 contains 17 residues. The CDR3 bases are TGTGCCAGCAGCCGCGGACTAGCGGGAGTTGAAGGTAACGAGCAGTACTTC. It codes for CASSRGLAGVEGNEQYF.

V and J are TRBV12-3 or TRBV12-4 and TRBJ1-4; D is perhaps TRBD1 (5 bases). Trimming took off 3 bases at V and 4 bases at J, with 9 bases between the two ends. The CDR3 loop spans 14 amino acids. CDR3 sequence: CASSFPGNNEKLFF. The CDR3 DNA reads TGTGCCAGCAGTTTTCCAGGGAATAATGAAAAACTGTTTTTT.

This clonotype has just a few counts. The chain couples TRBV6-1 to TRBJ2-7; 7 bases match TRBD2. CDR1 MNHNS and CDR2 SASEGT come from the germline V gene. V lost 6 bases to trimming and J lost 0 bases; unmatched junction nucleotides: 11. The CDR3 has 16 residues. This chain's CDR3 is CASSPPPGTISYEQYF. The CDR3 DNA reads as TGTGCCAGCAGCCCCCCACCCGGGACTATCTCCTACGAGCAGTACTTC.

This clonotype appeared many times. The chain has TRBV25-1 and TRBJ1-4; TRBD1 agrees at 10 bases. The CDR3 contains 15 residues. V trimming: 3 bases; J trimming: 2 bases; junction bases outside the gene matches: 0. Germline assignment: CDR1 MGHDK and CDR2 SYGVNS. CDR3 protein: CASSEGQGTNEKLFF. In DNA form, the CDR3 reads TGTGCCAGCAGTGAGGGACAGGGGACTAATGAAAAACTGTTTTTT.

The CDR3: CASSFGGLAGRNEQFF. The CDR3 bases are TGTGCCAGCAGCTTCGGGGGACTAGCGGGACGGAATGAGCAGTTCTTC. V usage is TRBV11-3 and J usage is TRBJ2-1, with TRBD2 matching 13 bases. V lost 3 bases and J lost 7; bases outside the gene matches: 6. Per the germline V gene, CDR1 is SGHNT and CDR2 is YENEEA. The CDR3 length is 16 residues. The full variable domain, its missing parts supplied by reference TRBV11-3 and TRBJ2-1, is EAGVVQSPRYKIIEKKQPVAFWCNPISGHNTLYWYLQNLGQGPELLIRYENEEAVDDSQLPKDRFSAERLKGVDSTLKIQPAELGDSAVYLCASSFGGLAGRNEQFFGPGTRLTVL.

At least ten counts were recorded for this clonotype. The chain joins TRBV15 to TRBJ2-7, with 9 bases that match TRBD2. Germline assignment: CDR1 LNHNV and CDR2 YYDKDF (reference sequence). The CDR3 extends over 17 amino acids. The junction had 9 bases not matched to a gene; V was cut back by 0 bases and J by 3 bases. CDR3 residues: CATSRDGISGGIYEQYF. The CDR3 DNA is TGTGCCACCAGCAGAGATGGGATTAGCGGGGGAATCTACGAGCAGTACTTC.

This clonotype occurred a few times. J is TRBJ2-7 and V is TRBV19; 10 bases line up with TRBD2. The ends lost 2 bases at V and 6 bases at J; junction bases unmatched: 4. This CDR3 spans 14 amino acids. Looked up from germline, CDR1 is LNHDA and CDR2 is SQIVND (reference sequence). The CDR3 sequence is CASSILAGASEQYF. The CDR3 bases are TGTGCCAGTAGTATACTAGCGGGAGCATCCGAGCAGTACTTC.

This clonotype was detected ten times or more. This rearrangement joins TRBV4-3 to TRBJ2-3, with TRBD2 matching 8 bases. V gave up 0 bases and J gave up 6 bases; unmatched junction bases: 8. This CDR3 spans 16 amino acids. Looked up from germline, CDR1 is LGHNA and CDR2 is YSLEER. The CDR3 is CASSQDFGGGRDTQYF. DNA for the CDR3: TGCGCCAGCAGCCAAGACTTCGGGGGGGGGCGGGATACGCAGTATTTT.

This clonotype was counted at least ten times. The chain joins TRBV11-2 to TRBJ2-7, with TRBD2 matching 9 bases. There are 19 residues in the CDR3. Trimming cost V 0 bases and J 1 base; bases outside gene matches: 13. Germline loops: CDR1 SGHAT, CDR2 FQNNGV. CDR3 amino acids: CASSLDRAGGQFRSYEQYF. The CDR3 DNA reads TGTGCCAGCAGCTTAGATCGGGCGGGAGGGCAGTTTCGGTCCTACGAGCAGTACTTC.